This T cell receptor beta chain was identified during a study of early T cells in non-severe SARS-CoV-2 infection. TCRdb independently ran MiXCR on the 5' RACE reads; one entry per CDR3 protein. The table includes roughly 56,000 distinct CDR3 sequences, 8% to 10% detected once. The germline CDR1 and CDR2 sequences are KGHSH and LQKENI. The CDR3 is 17 residues long. The V end lost 3 bases, the J end lost 0 bases, and 15 bases lay between the germline ends. The chain combines TRBV18 with TRBJ1-3, with TRBD1 as a possible D gene (5 bases). Sequenced: whole blood. This clonotype was obtained from an adult who was a healthcare worker with PCR-confirmed SARS-CoV-2 infection or an uninfected control (not recorded which). For the CDR3, the DNA is TGTGCCAGCTCACCCGGACAACTACTTCGCTCTGGAAACACCATATATTTT. Protein: CASSPGQLLRSGNTIYF.